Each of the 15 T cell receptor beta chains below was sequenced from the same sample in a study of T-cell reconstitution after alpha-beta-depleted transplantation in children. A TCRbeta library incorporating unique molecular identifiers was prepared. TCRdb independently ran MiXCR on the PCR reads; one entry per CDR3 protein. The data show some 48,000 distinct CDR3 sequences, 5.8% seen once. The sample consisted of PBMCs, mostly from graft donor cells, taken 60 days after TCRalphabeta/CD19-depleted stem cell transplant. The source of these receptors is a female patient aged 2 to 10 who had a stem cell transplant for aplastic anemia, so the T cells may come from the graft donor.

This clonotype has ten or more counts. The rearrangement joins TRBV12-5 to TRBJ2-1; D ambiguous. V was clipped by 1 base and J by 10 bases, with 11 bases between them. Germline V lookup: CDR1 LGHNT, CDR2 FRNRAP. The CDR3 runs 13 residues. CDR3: CASGLASRLEQFF. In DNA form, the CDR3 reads TGTGCTAGTGGTTTGGCATCTCGTTTGGAGCAGTTCTTC.

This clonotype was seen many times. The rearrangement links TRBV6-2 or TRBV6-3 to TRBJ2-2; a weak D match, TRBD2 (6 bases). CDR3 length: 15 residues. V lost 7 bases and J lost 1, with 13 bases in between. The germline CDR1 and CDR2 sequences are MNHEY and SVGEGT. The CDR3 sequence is CASKQDGRNTGELFF. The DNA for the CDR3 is TGTGCCAGCAAACAGGACGGGAGGAACACCGGGGAGCTGTTTTTT.

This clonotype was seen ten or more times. The CDR3 DNA reads as TGTGCCAGCAGCCCCATGGCGGGCTACGAGCAGTACTTC. The encoded protein is CASSPMAGYEQYF. The chain employs TRBV7-2 and TRBJ2-7; D perhaps matches TRBD2 (5 bases). Trimming removed 5 bases from V and 3 bases from J, with 11 bases in between. Germline V lookup: CDR1 SGHTA, CDR2 FQGNSA. CDR3 size: 13 residues.

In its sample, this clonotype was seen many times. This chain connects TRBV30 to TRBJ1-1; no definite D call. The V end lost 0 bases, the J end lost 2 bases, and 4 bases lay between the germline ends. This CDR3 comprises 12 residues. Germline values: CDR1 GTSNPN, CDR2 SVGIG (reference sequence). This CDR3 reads CAWSVANTEAFF. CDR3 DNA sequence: TGTGCCTGGAGTGTTGCAAACACTGAAGCTTTCTTT.

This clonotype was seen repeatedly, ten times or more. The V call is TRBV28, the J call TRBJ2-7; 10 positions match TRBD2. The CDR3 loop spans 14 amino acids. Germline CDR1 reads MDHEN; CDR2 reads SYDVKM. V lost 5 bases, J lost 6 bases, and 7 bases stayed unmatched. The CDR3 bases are TGTGCCAGCAGTCGGCTAGCGGGAGTCGGCGAGCAGTACTTC. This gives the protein CASSRLAGVGEQYF.

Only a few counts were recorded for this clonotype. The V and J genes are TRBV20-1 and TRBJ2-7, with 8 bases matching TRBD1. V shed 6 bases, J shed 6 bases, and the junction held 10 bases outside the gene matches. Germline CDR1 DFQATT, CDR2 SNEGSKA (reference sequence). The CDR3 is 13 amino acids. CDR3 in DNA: TGCAGTGCGAGACAGGACAGGGCATCCGAGCAGTACTTC. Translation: CSARQDRASEQYF.

CDR3 nucleotide sequence: TGTGCCAGCAGCTTAGTTAGCGGGACTGGAGGACTCCCTAGCACAGATACGCAGTATTTT. Residues: CASSLVSGTGGLPSTDTQYF. V gene TRBV11-2 combines with J gene TRBJ2-3; TRBD2 agrees at 8 bases. CDR1 SGHAT and CDR2 FQNNGV come from the germline V gene. The junction had 15 bases not matched to a gene; V was cut back by 1 base and J by 0 bases. This CDR3 region has 20 residues.

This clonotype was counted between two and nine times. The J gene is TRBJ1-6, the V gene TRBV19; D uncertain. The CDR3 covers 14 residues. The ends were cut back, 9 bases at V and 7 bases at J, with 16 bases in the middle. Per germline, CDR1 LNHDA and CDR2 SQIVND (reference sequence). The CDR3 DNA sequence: TGTGCCAGCCTAGGTGACACGCGCAATTCACCCCTCCACTTT. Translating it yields CASLGDTRNSPLHF.

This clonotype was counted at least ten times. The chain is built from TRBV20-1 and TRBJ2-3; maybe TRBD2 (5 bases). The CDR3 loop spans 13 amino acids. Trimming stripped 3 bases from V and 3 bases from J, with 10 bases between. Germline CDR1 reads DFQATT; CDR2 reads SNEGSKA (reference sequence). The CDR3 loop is CSASRGITDTQYF. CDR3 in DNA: TGCAGTGCTAGCCGGGGAATTACAGATACGCAGTATTTT.

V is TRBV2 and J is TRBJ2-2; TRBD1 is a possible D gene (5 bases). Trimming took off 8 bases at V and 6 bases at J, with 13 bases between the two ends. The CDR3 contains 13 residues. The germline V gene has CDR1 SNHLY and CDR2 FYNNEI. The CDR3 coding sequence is TGTGCCAGCGTCTTAGGGGTCCCCGGGGAGCTGTTTTTT. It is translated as CASVLGVPGELFF.

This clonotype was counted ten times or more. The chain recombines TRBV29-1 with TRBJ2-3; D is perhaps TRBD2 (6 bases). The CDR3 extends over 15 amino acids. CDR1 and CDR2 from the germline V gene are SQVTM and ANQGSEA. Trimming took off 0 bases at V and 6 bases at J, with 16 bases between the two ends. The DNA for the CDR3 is TGCAGCGTTGAAGATCGAGCTGGAGGGAGGGATACGCAGTATTTT. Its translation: CSVEDRAGGRDTQYF.

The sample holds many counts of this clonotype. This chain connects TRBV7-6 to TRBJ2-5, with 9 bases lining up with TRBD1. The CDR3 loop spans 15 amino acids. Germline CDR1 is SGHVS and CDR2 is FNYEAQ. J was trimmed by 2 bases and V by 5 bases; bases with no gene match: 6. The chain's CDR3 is CASSIAGTGQETQYF. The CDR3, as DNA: TGTGCCAGCAGCATCGCCGGGACAGGGCAAGAGACCCAGTACTTC.

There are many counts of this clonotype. CDR3: CASSLEFGETQYF. The CDR3 DNA follows: TGCGCCAGCAGCTTGGAGTTCGGAGAGACCCAGTACTTC. The chain links TRBV5-1 to TRBJ2-5; D not certain. This CDR3 comprises 13 residues. Germline assignment: CDR1 SGHRS and CDR2 YFSETQ. V was trimmed by 0 bases and J by 4 bases, leaving 7 bases between them.

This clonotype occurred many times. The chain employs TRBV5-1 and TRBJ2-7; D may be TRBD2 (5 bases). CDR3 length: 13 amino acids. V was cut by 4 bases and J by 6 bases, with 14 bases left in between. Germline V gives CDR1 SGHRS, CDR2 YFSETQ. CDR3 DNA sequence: TGCGCCAGCAGCGGATCTAGCTGGGGCGAGCAGTACTTC. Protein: CASSGSSWGEQYF.

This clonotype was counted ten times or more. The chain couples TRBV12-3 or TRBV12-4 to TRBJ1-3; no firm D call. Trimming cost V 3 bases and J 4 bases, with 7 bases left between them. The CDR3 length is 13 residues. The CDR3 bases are TGTGCCAGCAGTTTCACAGTCGGAAACACCATATATTTT. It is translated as CASSFTVGNTIYF.